One and the same sample provided the 5 T cell receptor beta chains below, sequenced in a study of OX40 agonist ivuxolimab in advanced cancers. Repertoires were generated with immunoSEQ multiplex PCR, while TCRdb's copy carries only in-frame clones and drops some. Seen here are approximately 7,200 clones, around 80% observed once, and the top ten hold more than 20%. The starting material was CD4+ or CD8+ T cells sorted from blood, obtained in a trial of the OX40 agonist ivuxolimab. The receptors shown here come from an adult with an advanced solid tumor such as melanoma, head and neck, liver or kidney cancer.

V gene TRBV9 combines with J gene TRBJ1-1, with D unclear. The CDR3 runs 17 residues. CDR1 is SGDLS and CDR2 is YYNGEE in the germline V gene. V dropped 4 bases and J dropped 0 bases, with 19 bases sitting between them. The CDR3 sequence is CASSSGLNWGLNTEAFF. The CDR3 DNA sequence: TGTGCCAGCAGCTCGGGTCTGAATTGGGGTTTGAACACTGAAGCTTTCTTT.

The chain joins TRBV5-6 to TRBJ1-1; no clear D gene. The CDR3 has 16 residues. The germline V gene has CDR1 SGHDT and CDR2 YYEEEE. Trimming took 0 bases from V and 2 from J, leaving 14 bases between them. CDR3 sequence: CASSLEAGGANTEAFF. Here the CDR3 DNA reads TGTGCCAGCAGCTTGGAGGCAGGCGGCGCCAACACTGAAGCTTTCTTT.

The chain is built from TRBV7-9 and TRBJ2-3, with 7 bases matching TRBD1. The junction had 6 bases not matched to a gene; V was cut back by 6 bases and J by 3 bases. The CDR3 loop spans 14 amino acids. The germline V gene encodes CDR1 SEHNR and CDR2 FQNEAQ (reference sequence). The CDR3 DNA reads TGTGCCAGCAGTTCATACAGGGGAACAGATACGCAGTATTTT. This translates into CASSSYRGTDTQYF.

The chain uses TRBV10-1 and TRBJ1-5; D not certain. The V end lost 11 bases, the J end lost 5 bases, and 25 bases lay between the germline ends. This CDR3 has 16 residues. CDR1 and CDR2 (germline): WNHNN, SYGVQD (reference sequence). DNA of the CDR3: TGCGCCCCGGGAATCCTCTACACACCGGACGATCAGCCCCAGCATTTT. Amino acid sequence: CAPGILYTPDDQPQHF.

This clone was observed a handful of times. V gene TRBV9 combines with J gene TRBJ2-3; 8 bases line up with TRBD1. Germline-derived CDR1 and CDR2 are SGDLS and YYNGEE. V was pared by 2 bases and J by 2 bases, with 4 bases of the junction left unmatched. The CDR3 extends over 15 amino acids. The CDR3 loop reads CASSVRQGNTDTQYF. In DNA form, the CDR3 reads TGTGCCAGCAGCGTTAGACAGGGGAACACAGATACGCAGTATTTT. The entire variable domain, with the rest obtained from reference TRBV9 and TRBJ2-3, is as follows: DSGVTQTPKHLITATGQRVTLRCSPRSGDLSVYWYQQSLDQGLQFLIQYYNGEERAKGNILERFSAQQFPDLHSELNLSSLELGDSALYFCASSVRQGNTDTQYFGPGTRLTVL.